This T cell receptor beta chain was captured in a study of T cells in Graves' hyperthyroidism and ophthalmopathy. Across the whole study: Peripheral blood samples were taken at initial diagnosis, prior to any treatment.

Approximately 9.3 ml of fresh peripheral blood supplied the PBMCs. The TCR beta CDR3 regions underwent amplification using RNA transcripts as the source. Primed by the HTBI set, a first-round RT-PCR was run on the TCR CDR3. TCRdb passed the multiplex PCR reads through MiXCR, listing each CDR3 protein once. In the table there are hundreds of thousands of distinct CDR3 sequences, about 15% of which are singletons. Trimming cost V 0 bases and J 3 bases, with 5 bases left between them. The CDR3 contains 13 residues. Germline CDR1 is SGHNT and CDR2 is YENEEA. This rearrangement joins TRBV11-3 to TRBJ1-2; D remains ambiguous. The specimen sequenced was blood. This sequence was found in a woman between 18 and 29 years old with Graves' ophthalmopathy. The CDR3 loop is CASSLEAHYGYTF. Here the CDR3 DNA reads TGTGCCAGCAGCTTAGAGGCACACTATGGCTACACCTTC.